The 20 T cell receptor beta chains reported below all come from one sample, sequenced in a study of T cell repertoires in cytomegalovirus infection. One entry per CDR3 protein, called by TCRdb with MiXCR from the reads. The repertoire has 180,000 or so distinct CDR3 sequences, roughly 17% of them found once; the top ten carry approximately 26%. The sequenced material came from CD8+ T cells from PBMCs. These receptors were collected from a human donor in good health (CMV status not recorded). Some clones in this sample may be carry-over from other donors' samples.

The V gene is TRBV5-5, the J gene TRBJ1-2; no firm D call. This CDR3 contains 13 residues. V was pared by 4 bases and J by 5 bases, with 12 bases between. The germline V gene encodes CDR1 SGHKS and CDR2 YYEKEE (reference sequence). The CDR3 DNA reads TGTGCCAGCAGCACAAACAGCGGATATGGCTACACCTTC. Translation gives CASSTNSGYGYTF.

This clonotype showed up just a few times. The gene calls are TRBV7-2 and TRBJ1-1; 9 bases match TRBD1. Looked up from germline, CDR1 is SGHTA and CDR2 is FQGNSA. V shed 1 base, J shed 6 bases, and the junction held 3 bases outside the gene matches. The CDR3 is made up of 14 amino acids. CDR3 in amino acids: CASSLVGQGSEAFF. CDR3 coding DNA: TGTGCCAGCAGCTTAGTGGGACAGGGATCTGAAGCTTTCTTT. The variable domain in full, completed from reference TRBV7-2 and TRBJ1-1, reads GAGVSQSPSNKVTEKGKDVELRCDPISGHTALYWYRQSLGQGLEFLIYFQGNSAPDKSGLPSDRFSAERTGGSVSTLTIQRTQQEDSAVYLCASSLVGQGSEAFFGQGTRLTVV.

The V call is TRBV6-5, the J call TRBJ2-2; the match to TRBD2 covers 7 bases. V lost 8 bases to trimming and J lost 4 bases; unmatched junction nucleotides: 13. From germline, CDR1 is MNHEY and CDR2 SVGAGI. This CDR3 is 16 amino acids long. Here the CDR3 DNA reads TGTGCCAGCGTGGGTCAGGGCGGGAGTTCCACCGGGGAGCTGTTTTTT. Residues: CASVGQGGSSTGELFF.

A few counts support this clonotype. This chain joins TRBV27 and TRBJ2-3; 8 positions agree with TRBD1. J lost 6 bases, V lost 4 bases, and 12 bases had no gene match. This CDR3 contains 16 residues. Germline assignment: CDR1 MNHEY and CDR2 SMNVEV (reference sequence). CDR3 in DNA: TGTGCCAGCAGTTCACGACAGGGGCACAGGGCCGATACGCAGTATTTT. Its translation is CASSSRQGHRADTQYF.

V and J are TRBV7-9 and TRBJ2-7; 10 positions agree with TRBD1. Looked up from germline, CDR1 is SEHNR and CDR2 is FQNEAQ (reference sequence). The junction had 9 bases not matched to a gene; V was cut back by 5 bases and J by 5 bases. The CDR3 runs to 15 residues. This CDR3 is CASSRPGTGDHEQYF. The CDR3 DNA sequence: TGTGCCAGCAGCCGCCCCGGGACAGGGGACCACGAGCAGTACTTC.

A few counts support this clonotype. The chain joins TRBV28 to TRBJ2-1; D uncertain. The CDR3 runs to 13 residues. Germline lookup yields CDR1 MDHEN and CDR2 SYDVKM. Trimming left V 7 bases short and J 8 bases short, with 15 bases between. For the CDR3, the DNA is TGTGCCAGCATCCCGGCGGTCTTGGATGAGCAGTTCTTC. Translating it yields CASIPAVLDEQFF.

This clonotype was picked up a small number of times. The chain carries TRBV15 and TRBJ1-1; no clear D. There are 16 residues in the CDR3. Trimming removed 0 bases from V and 5 bases from J, with 16 bases in between. CDR1 and CDR2 from the germline V gene are LNHNV and YYDKDF (reference sequence). As DNA, the CDR3 is TGTGCCACCAGCAGAGATAGTACAGCCGGTCGGACTGAAGCTTTCTTT. It codes for CATSRDSTAGRTEAFF.

The chain links TRBV29-1 to TRBJ1-1; possibly TRBD1 for D (6 bases). CDR1 and CDR2 from the germline V gene are SQVTM and ANQGSEA. With 6 bases removed from V and 1 base from J, the gap between germline ends came to 15 bases. The CDR3 contains 14 residues. DNA of the CDR3: TGCAGCGTACCAAACGACAGGCCGAACACTGAAGCTTTCTTT. Protein product: CSVPNDRPNTEAFF.

The V gene is TRBV7-6, the J gene TRBJ1-2; D is unclear. Deletions cut 1 base from V and 1 base from J, with 7 bases between. CDR3 length: 14 amino acids. Germline lookup yields CDR1 SGHVS and CDR2 FNYEAQ. For the CDR3, the DNA is TGTGCCAGCAGCTTAGATGCGGATAACTATGGCTACACCTTC. Protein product: CASSLDADNYGYTF. Complete variable domain (other parts from reference TRBV7-6 and TRBJ1-2): GAGVSQSPRYKVTKRGQDVALRCDPISGHVSLYWYRQALGQGPEFLTYFNYEAQQDKSGLPNDRFSAERPEGSISTLTIQRTEQRDSAMYRCASSLDADNYGYTFGSGTRLTVV.

V usage is TRBV6-5 and J usage is TRBJ2-5, with D perhaps matching TRBD2 (5 bases). The V end was cut by 5 bases, the J end by 1 base, with 17 bases between. Germline CDR1 and CDR2: MNHEY and SVGAGI. This CDR3 comprises 16 residues. The DNA for the CDR3 is TGTGCCAGCAGTCCCTCCACTAGATTAGGCCAAGAGACCCAGTACTTC. Translation gives CASSPSTRLGQETQYF.

The chain employs TRBV20-1 and TRBJ1-2; no reliable D call. The length of the CDR3 is 15 residues. V was pared by 0 bases and J by 4 bases, with 15 bases between. Germline CDR1 is DFQATT and CDR2 is SNEGSKA (reference sequence). The CDR3 loop reads CSARDLAGEAYGYTF. CDR3 nucleotide sequence: TGCAGTGCTAGAGATCTGGCCGGAGAAGCCTATGGCTACACCTTC.

V gene TRBV7-6 combines with J gene TRBJ2-5; D gene unclear. Germline values: CDR1 SGHVS, CDR2 FNYEAQ. V was clipped by 5 bases and J by 2 bases, with 9 bases between them. The CDR3 is made up of 13 amino acids. CDR3 amino acids: CASSHGPQETQYF. CDR3 DNA sequence: TGTGCCAGCAGCCACGGACCGCAAGAGACCCAGTACTTC.

This clonotype occurred many times. The chain uses TRBV7-8 and TRBJ2-5, with D maybe TRBD1 (7 bases). Germline CDR1 reads SGHVS; CDR2 reads FQNEAQ. V was trimmed by 11 bases and J by 3 bases, leaving 10 bases between them. The CDR3 has 11 amino acids. CDR3 DNA: TGTGCCGCGGGACAGAAAGAGACCCAGTACTTC. Its translation: CAAGQKETQYF.

This clonotype occurred a few times. The chain employs TRBV29-1 and TRBJ1-3; no definite D call. V lost 3 bases, J lost 0 bases, and 9 bases lay in between. This CDR3 comprises 14 residues. Germline CDR1 and CDR2: SQVTM and ANQGSEA. This CDR3 is CSVDPGHSGNTIYF. The DNA of the CDR3 is TGCAGCGTTGATCCCGGGCACTCTGGAAACACCATATATTTT.

V usage is TRBV14 and J usage is TRBJ2-7; perhaps TRBD1 as D (5 bases). The CDR3 is 15 residues long. Per germline, CDR1 SGHDN and CDR2 FVKESK. The V gene lost 4 bases and the J gene lost 2 bases, with 15 bases spanning the gap. CDR3 amino acids: CASSRTPGIPYEQYF. CDR3 DNA sequence: TGTGCCAGCAGCCGGACCCCAGGGATTCCCTACGAGCAGTACTTC.

This clonotype was found a few times. The chain links TRBV28 to TRBJ2-7, with TRBD2 matching 10 bases. V gave up 5 bases and J gave up 7 bases; unmatched junction bases: 14. The CDR3 is made up of 16 amino acids. Germline V gene data show CDR1 as MDHEN and CDR2 as SYDVKM. This chain's CDR3 is CASSPRTSGAGSEQYF. Here the CDR3 DNA reads TGTGCCAGCAGTCCCCGGACTAGCGGAGCGGGTTCGGAGCAGTACTTC.

The V call is TRBV29-1, the J call TRBJ1-2; 8 bases are shared with TRBD1. CDR3 length equals 12 residues. The trim removed 7 bases at V and 2 bases at J, leaving 3 bases unmatched. The V gene's germline CDR1 is SQVTM and CDR2 ANQGSEA. In DNA, the CDR3 is TGCAGCGGGGACAGGCAAAACTATGGCTACACCTTC. It codes for CSGDRQNYGYTF.

The V call is TRBV29-1, the J call TRBJ2-2; 7 bases are a match to TRBD1. V gave up 5 bases and J gave up 0 bases; unmatched junction bases: 6. Germline loops: CDR1 SQVTM, CDR2 ANQGSEA. CDR3 length equals 15 residues. CDR3: CSVFAGTANTGELFF. CDR3 in DNA: TGCAGCGTTTTTGCCGGGACAGCGAACACCGGGGAGCTGTTTTTT.

V usage is TRBV15 and J usage is TRBJ2-3; 10 bases align to TRBD2. J was trimmed by 0 bases and V by 5 bases; bases with no gene match: 8. The CDR3 totals 17 residues. CDR1 and CDR2 (germline): LNHNV, YYDKDF (reference sequence). Here the CDR3 DNA reads TGTGCCACCAGCGGAGTAGCGGGGGGCCATAGCACAGATACGCAGTATTTT. Its translation is CATSGVAGGHSTDTQYF.

The rearrangement joins TRBV6-6 to TRBJ1-5, with D perhaps TRBD1 (5 bases). Germline loops: CDR1 MNHNY, CDR2 SVGAGI (reference sequence). CDR3 length: 14 amino acids. The V end lost 6 bases, the J end lost 5 bases, and 14 bases lay between the germline ends. Written as DNA, the CDR3 is TGTGCCAGCAGGCCCAGGGAGTATCATCAGCCCCAGCATTTT. It yields the protein CASRPREYHQPQHF.